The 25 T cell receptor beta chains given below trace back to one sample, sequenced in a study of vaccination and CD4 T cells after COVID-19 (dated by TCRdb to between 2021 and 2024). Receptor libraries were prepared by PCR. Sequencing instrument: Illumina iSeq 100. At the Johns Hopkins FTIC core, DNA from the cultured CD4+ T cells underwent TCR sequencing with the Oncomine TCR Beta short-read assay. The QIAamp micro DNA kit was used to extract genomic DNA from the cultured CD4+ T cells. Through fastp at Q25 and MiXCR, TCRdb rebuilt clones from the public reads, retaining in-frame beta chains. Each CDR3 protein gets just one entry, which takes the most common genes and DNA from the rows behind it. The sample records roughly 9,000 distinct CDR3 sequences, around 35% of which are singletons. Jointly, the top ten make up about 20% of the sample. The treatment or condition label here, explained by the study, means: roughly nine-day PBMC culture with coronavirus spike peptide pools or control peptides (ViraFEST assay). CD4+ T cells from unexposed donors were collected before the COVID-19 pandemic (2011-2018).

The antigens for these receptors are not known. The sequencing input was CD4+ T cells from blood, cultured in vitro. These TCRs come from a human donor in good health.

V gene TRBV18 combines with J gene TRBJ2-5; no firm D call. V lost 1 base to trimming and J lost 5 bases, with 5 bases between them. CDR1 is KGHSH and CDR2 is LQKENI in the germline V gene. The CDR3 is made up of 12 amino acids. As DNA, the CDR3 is TGTGCCAGCTCACCACTGGTCGAGACCCAGTACTTC. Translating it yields CASSPLVETQYF.

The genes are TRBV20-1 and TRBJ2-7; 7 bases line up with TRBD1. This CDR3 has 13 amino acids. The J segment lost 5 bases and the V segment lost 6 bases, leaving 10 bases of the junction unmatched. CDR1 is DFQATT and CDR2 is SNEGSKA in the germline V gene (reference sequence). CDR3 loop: CSATLTGTHEQYF. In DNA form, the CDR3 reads TGCAGTGCCACCCTGACAGGGACCCACGAGCAGTACTTC.

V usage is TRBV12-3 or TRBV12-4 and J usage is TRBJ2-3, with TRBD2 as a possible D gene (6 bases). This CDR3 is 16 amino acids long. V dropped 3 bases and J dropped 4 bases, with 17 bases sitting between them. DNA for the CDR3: TGTGCCAGCAGTTTCGGGACTGGGGTGGCCCCAGATACGCAGTATTTT. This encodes CASSFGTGVAPDTQYF.

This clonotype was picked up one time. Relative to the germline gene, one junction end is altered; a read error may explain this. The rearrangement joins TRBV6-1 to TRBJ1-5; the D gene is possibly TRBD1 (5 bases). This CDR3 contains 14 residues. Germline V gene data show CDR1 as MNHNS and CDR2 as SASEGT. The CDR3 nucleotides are TGTACCAGCAGACCCCAGGGTAGCAATCAGCCCCAGCATTTT. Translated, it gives CTSRPQGSNQPQHF.

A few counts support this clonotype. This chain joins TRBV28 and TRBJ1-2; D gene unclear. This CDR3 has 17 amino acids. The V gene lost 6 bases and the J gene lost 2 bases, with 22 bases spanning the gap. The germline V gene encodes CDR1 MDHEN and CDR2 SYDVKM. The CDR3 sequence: CASRHLPLRVGNYGYTF. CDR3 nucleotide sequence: TGTGCCAGCAGGCATTTGCCCCTGAGGGTAGGGAACTATGGCTACACCTTC.

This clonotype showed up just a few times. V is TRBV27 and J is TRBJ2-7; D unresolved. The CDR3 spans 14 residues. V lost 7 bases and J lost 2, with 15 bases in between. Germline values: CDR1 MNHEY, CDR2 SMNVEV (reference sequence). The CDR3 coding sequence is TGTGCCAGCACCTCCGTACGGAGTCCCTACGAGCAGTACTTC. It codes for CASTSVRSPYEQYF.

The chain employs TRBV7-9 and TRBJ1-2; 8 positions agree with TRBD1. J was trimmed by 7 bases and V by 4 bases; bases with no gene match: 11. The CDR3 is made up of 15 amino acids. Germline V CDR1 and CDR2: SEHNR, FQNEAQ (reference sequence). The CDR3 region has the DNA TGTGCCAGCAGCTCCTGGGACAGGTCCGCCTCTGGCTACACCTTC. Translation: CASSSWDRSASGYTF.

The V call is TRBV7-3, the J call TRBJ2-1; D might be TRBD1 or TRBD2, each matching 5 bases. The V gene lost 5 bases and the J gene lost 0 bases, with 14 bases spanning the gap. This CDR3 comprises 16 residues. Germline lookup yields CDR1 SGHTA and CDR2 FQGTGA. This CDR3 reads CASSPARDRSYNEQFF. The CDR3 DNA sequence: TGTGCCAGCAGCCCCGCCCGGGACCGCTCCTACAATGAGCAGTTCTTC.

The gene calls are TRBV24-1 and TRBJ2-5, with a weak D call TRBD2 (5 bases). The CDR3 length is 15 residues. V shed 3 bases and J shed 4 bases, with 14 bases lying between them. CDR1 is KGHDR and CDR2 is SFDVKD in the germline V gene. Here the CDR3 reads CATSDSGGPPETQYF. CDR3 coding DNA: TGTGCCACCAGTGATAGCGGCGGCCCACCAGAGACCCAGTACTTC.

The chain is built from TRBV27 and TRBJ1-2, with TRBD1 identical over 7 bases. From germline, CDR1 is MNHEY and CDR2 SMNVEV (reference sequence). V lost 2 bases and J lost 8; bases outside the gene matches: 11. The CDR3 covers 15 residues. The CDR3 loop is CASSLNPAGTVGYTF. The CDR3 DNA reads TGTGCCAGCAGTTTAAATCCAGCCGGGACAGTCGGCTACACCTTC.

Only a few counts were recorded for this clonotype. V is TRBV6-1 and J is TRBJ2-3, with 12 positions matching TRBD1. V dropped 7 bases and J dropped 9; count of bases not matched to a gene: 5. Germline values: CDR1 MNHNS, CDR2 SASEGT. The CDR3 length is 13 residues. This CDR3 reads CASIRDRGQTQYF. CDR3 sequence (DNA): TGTGCCAGCATCCGGGACAGGGGGCAAACGCAGTATTTT.

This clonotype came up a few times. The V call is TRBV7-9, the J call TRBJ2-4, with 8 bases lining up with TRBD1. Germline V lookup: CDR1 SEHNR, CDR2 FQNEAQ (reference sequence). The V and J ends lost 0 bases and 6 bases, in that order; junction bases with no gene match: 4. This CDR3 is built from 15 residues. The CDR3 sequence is CASSLAQGAGNIQYF. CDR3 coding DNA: TGTGCCAGCAGCTTAGCGCAGGGGGCGGGAAACATTCAGTACTTC. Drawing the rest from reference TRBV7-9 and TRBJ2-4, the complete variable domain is DTGVSQNPRHKITKRGQNVTFRCDPISEHNRLYWYRQTLGQGPEFLTYFQNEAQLEKSRLLSDRFSAERPKGSFSTLEIQRTEQGDSAMYLCASSLAQGAGNIQYFGAGTRLSVL.

In nucleotides, the CDR3 is TGTGCCAGCAGCTTAGCGGGGGGTTTAGGAGAGCAGTACTTC. This gives the protein CASSLAGGLGEQYF. This chain uses TRBV7-9 with TRBJ2-7; the D gene is possibly TRBD2 (6 bases). CDR3 length equals 14 residues. Trimming shortened V by 0 bases and J by 7 bases, and 13 bases separated the two germline ends. Germline-derived CDR1 and CDR2 are SEHNR and FQNEAQ (reference sequence).

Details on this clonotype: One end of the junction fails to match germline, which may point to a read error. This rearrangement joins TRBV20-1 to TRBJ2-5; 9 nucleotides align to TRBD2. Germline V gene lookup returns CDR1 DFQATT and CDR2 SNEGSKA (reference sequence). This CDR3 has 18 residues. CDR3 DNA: TGCAGTGCTGAGACCCGGGGGAGGCGGGAGGGCCCCCAAGGGACCCAGTACTTC. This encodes CSAETRGRREGPQGTQYF.

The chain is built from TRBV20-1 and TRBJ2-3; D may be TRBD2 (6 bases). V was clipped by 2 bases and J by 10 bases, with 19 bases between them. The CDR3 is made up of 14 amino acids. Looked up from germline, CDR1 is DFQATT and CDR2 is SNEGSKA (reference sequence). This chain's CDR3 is CSARPAGSRAPQYF. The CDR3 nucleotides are TGCAGTGCTAGACCCGCCGGGAGCCGTGCCCCGCAGTATTTT.

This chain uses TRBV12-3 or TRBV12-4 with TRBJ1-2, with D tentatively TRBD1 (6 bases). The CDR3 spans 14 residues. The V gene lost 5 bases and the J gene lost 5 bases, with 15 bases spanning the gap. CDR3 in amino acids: CASSPNRQVYGYTF. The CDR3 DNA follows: TGTGCCAGCAGTCCTAACCGACAGGTTTATGGCTACACCTTC.

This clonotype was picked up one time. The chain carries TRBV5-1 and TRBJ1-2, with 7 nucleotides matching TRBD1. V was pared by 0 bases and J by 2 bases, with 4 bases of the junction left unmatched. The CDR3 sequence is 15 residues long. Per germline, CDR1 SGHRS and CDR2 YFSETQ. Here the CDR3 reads CASSLGGGSNYGYTF. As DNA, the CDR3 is TGCGCCAGCAGCTTGGGAGGGGGCTCGAACTATGGCTACACCTTC.

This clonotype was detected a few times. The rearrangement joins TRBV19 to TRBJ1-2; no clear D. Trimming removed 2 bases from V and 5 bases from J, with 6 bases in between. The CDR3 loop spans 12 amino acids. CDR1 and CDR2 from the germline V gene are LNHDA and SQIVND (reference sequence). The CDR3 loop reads CASSIPGYGYTF. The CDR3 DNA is TGTGCCAGTAGTATACCGGGTTATGGCTACACCTTC.

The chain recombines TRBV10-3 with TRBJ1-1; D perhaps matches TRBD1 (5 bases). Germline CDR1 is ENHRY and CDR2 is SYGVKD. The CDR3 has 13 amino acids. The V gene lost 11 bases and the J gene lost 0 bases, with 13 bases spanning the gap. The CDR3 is CAHQGVMNTEAFF. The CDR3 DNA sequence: TGTGCCCATCAGGGTGTGATGAACACTGAAGCTTTCTTT.

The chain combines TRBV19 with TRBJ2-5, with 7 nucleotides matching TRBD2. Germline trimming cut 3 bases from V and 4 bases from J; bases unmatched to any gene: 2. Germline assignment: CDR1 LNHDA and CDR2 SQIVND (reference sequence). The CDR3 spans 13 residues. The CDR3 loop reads CASSMGRGETQYF. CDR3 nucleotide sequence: TGTGCCAGTAGTATGGGGAGGGGAGAGACCCAGTACTTC.

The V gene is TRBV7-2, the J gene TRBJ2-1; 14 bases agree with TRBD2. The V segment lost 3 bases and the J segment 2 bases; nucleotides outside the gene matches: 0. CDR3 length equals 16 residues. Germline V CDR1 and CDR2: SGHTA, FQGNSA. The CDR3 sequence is CASSLGLAGAYNEQFF. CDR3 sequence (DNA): TGTGCCAGCAGCTTGGGACTAGCGGGAGCCTACAATGAGCAGTTCTTC. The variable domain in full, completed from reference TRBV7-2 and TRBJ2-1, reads GAGVSQSPSNKVTEKGKDVELRCDPISGHTALYWYRQSLGQGLEFLIYFQGNSAPDKSGLPSDRFSAERTGGSVSTLTIQRTQQEDSAVYLCASSLGLAGAYNEQFFGPGTRLTVL.

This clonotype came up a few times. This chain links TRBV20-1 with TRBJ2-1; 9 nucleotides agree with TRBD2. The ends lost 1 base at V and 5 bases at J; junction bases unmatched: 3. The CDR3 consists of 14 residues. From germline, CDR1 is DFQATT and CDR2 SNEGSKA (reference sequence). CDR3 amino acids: CSARVREGHNEQFF. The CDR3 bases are TGCAGTGCTAGAGTGCGGGAGGGCCACAATGAGCAGTTCTTC.

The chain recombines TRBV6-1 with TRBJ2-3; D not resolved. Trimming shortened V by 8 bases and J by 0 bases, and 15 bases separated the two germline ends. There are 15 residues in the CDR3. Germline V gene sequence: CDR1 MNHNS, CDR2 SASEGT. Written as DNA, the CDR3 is TGTGCCAGCGGCCGGATGGGTGTAAGCACAGATACGCAGTATTTT. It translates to CASGRMGVSTDTQYF.

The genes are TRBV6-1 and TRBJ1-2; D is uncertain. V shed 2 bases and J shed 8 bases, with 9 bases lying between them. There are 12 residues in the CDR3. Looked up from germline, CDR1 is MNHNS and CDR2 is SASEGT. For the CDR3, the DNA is TGTGCCAGCAGTGAATCCCCTAGGGGCTACACCTTC. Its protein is CASSESPRGYTF.

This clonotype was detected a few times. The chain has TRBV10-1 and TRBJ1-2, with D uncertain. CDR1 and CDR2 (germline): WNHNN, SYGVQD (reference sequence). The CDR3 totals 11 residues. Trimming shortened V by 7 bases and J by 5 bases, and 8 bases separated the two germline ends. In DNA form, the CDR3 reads TGCGCCAGCAAGGTGGGATATGGCTACACCTTC. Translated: CASKVGYGYTF.